Reported below is one TCR beta chain. The antigen is not known. TCRdb re-derived calls from the reads in MiXCR, one entry per CDR3 protein. The profile shows 900,000 to 950,000 distinct CDR3 sequences, 30% to 40% of them singletons. The V segment lost 8 bases and the J segment 0 bases; nucleotides outside the gene matches: 3. The germline V gene encodes CDR1 MNHNY and CDR2 SVGAGI (reference sequence). This CDR3 is built from 14 residues. These data belong to a study of T cell repertoires in cytomegalovirus infection. The source is a human donor in good health (CMV status not recorded). Some clones in this sample may be carry-over from other donors' samples. Sequencing used cultured CD8+ T cells from PBMCs, obtained from culture after CMV antigen stimulation. The rearrangement uses TRBV6-6 and TRBJ1-4; 7 nucleotides line up with TRBD1. The CDR3 DNA reads TGTGCCAGCCTGCAGGGGGCAACTAATGAAAAACTGTTTTTT. Its translation is CASLQGATNEKLFF.